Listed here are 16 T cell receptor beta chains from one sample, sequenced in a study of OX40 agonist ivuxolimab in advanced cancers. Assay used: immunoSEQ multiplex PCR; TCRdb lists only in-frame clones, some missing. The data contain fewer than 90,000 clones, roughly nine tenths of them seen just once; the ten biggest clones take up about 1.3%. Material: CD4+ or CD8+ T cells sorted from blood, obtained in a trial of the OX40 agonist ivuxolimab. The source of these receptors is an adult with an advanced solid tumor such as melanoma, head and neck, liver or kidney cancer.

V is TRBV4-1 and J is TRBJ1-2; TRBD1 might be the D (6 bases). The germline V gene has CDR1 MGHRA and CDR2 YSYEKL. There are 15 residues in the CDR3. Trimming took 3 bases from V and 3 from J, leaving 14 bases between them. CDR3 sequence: CASSHIDRNYYGYTF. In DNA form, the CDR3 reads TGCGCCAGCAGCCATATCGACAGGAATTACTATGGCTACACCTTC.

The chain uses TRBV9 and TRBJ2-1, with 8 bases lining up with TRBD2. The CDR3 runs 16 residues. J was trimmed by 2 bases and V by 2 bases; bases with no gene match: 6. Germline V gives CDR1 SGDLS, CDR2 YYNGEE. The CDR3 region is CASSVSSGRAYNEQFF. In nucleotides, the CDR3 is TGTGCCAGCAGCGTCTCAAGCGGGAGAGCCTACAATGAGCAGTTCTTC.

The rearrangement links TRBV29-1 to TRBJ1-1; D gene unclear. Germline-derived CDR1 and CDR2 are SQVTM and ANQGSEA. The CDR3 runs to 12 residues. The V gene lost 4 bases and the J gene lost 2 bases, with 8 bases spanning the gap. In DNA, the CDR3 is TGCAGCGTTGTATCACAAAACACTGAAGCTTTCTTT. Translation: CSVVSQNTEAFF.

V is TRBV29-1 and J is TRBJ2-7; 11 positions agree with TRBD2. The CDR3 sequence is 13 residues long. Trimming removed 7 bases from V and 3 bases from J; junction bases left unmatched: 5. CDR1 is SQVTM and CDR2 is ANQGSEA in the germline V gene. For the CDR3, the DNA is TGCAGCGCTGGGACTAGCGGCCTCTACGAGCAGTACTTC. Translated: CSAGTSGLYEQYF.

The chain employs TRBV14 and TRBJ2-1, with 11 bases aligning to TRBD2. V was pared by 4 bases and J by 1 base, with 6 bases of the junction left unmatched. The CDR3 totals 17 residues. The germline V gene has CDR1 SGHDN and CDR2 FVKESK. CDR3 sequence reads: CASSPYLAGGSYNEQFF. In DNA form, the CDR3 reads TGTGCCAGCAGCCCGTATCTAGCGGGGGGTTCCTACAATGAGCAGTTCTTC.

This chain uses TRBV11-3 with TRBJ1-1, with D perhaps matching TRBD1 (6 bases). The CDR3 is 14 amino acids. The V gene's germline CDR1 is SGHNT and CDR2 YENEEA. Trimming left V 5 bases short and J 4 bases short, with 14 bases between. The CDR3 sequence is CASSAGGRGTEAFF. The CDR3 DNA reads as TGTGCCAGCAGCGCGGGGGGGCGCGGCACTGAAGCTTTCTTT.

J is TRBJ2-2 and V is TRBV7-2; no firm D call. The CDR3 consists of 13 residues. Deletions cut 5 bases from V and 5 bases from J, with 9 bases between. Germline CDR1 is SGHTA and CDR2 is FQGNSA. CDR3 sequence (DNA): TGTGCCAGCAGCCTTTCCTGGACCGGGGAGCTGTTTTTT. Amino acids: CASSLSWTGELFF.

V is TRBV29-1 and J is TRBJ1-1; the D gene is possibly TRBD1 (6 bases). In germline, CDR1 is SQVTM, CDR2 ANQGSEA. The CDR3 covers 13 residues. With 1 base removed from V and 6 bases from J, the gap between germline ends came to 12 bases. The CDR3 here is CSVEGQEGAEAFF. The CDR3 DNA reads TGCAGCGTTGAAGGACAGGAGGGGGCTGAAGCTTTCTTT. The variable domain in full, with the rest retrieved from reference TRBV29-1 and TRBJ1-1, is SAVISQKPSRDICQRGTSLTIQCQVDSQVTMMFWYRQQPGQSLTLIATANQGSEATYESGFVIDKFPISRPNLTFSTLTVSNMSPEDSSIYLCSVEGQEGAEAFFGQGTRLTVV.

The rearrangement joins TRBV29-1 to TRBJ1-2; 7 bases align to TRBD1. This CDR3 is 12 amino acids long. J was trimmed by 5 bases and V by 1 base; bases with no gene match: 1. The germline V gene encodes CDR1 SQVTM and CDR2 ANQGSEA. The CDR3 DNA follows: TGCAGCGTTGAAGGGGACAGATATGGCTACACCTTC. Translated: CSVEGDRYGYTF.

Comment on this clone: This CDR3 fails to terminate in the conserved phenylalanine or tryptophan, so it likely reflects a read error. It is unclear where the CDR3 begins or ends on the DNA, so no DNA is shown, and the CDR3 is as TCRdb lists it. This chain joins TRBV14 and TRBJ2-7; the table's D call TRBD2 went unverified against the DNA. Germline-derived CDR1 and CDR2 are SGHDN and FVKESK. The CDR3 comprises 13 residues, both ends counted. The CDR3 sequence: CASSQALGGAIVL.

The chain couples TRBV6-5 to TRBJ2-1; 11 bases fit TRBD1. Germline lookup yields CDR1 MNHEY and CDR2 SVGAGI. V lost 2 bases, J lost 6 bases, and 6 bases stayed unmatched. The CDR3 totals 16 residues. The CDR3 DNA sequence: TGTGCCAGCAGTTACGGCGGGACAGGGGGAATCAATGAGCAGTTCTTC. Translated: CASSYGGTGGINEQFF.

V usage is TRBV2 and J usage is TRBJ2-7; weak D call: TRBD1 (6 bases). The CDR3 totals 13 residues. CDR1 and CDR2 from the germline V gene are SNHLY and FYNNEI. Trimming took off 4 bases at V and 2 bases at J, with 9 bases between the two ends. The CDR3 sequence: CASSVTGTYEQYF. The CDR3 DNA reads TGTGCCAGCAGTGTTACAGGGACCTACGAGCAGTACTTC.

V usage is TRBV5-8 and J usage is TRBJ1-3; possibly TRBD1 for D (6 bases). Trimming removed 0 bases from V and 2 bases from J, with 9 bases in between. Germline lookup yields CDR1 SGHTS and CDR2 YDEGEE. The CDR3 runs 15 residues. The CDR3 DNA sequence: TGTGCCAGCAGCTTGGACAGGGTCCCTGGAAACACCATATATTTT. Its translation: CASSLDRVPGNTIYF.

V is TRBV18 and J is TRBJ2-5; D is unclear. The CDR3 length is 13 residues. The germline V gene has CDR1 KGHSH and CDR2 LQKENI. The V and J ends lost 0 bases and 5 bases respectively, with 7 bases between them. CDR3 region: CASSPPGPETQYF. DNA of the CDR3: TGTGCCAGCTCACCACCAGGGCCCGAGACCCAGTACTTC.

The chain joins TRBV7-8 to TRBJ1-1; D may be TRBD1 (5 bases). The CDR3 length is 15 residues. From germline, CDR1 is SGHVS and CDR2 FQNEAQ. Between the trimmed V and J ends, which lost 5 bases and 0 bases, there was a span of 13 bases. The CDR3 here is CASSRDLFLNTEAFF. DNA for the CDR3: TGTGCCAGCAGCCGGGACCTATTCTTGAACACTGAAGCTTTCTTT.

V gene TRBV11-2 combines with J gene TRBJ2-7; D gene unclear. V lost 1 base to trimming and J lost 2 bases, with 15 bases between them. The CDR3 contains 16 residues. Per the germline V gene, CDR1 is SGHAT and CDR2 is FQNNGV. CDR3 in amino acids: CASSLGVTGATYEQYF. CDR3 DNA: TGTGCCAGCAGCTTAGGGGTGACGGGTGCTACCTACGAGCAGTACTTC.